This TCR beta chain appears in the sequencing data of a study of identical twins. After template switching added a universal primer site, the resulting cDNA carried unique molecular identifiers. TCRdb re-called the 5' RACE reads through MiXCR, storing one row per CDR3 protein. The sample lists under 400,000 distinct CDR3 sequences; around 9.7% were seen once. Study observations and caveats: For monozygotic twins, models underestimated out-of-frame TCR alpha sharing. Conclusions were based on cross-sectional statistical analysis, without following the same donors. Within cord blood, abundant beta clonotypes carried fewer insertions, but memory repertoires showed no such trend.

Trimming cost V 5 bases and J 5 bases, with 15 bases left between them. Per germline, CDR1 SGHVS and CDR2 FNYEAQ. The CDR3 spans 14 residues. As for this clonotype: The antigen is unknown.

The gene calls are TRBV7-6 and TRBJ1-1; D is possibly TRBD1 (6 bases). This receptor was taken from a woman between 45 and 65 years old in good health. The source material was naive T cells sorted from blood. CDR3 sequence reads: CASSHRQAATEAFF. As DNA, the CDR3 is TGTGCCAGCAGCCACCGACAGGCTGCGACTGAAGCTTTCTTT.